These 10 T cell receptor beta chains came from one sample sequenced in a study of human T cells and chemical hapten exposure. The time point is: patch test 1, 2 weeks after DPC sensitization. The treatment denotes: therapeutic diphenylcyclopropenone sensitization with weekly scalp DPC. MiXCR, run by TCRdb on the RACE reads, gives a single entry per CDR3 protein. The repertoire includes about 49,000 distinct CDR3 sequences, 9.3% of them detected once, and 4% to 5.5% sits in the top ten. The sequenced sample was whole blood, obtained in connection with sensitization to the hapten diphenylcyclopropenone (DPC). These TCRs come from a woman aged 45 to 65 with alopecia areata. Some clones in this sample may be carry-over from other donors' samples.

This clonotype was observed many times. The chain combines TRBV29-1 with TRBJ1-2; D call uncertain. CDR1 and CDR2 (germline): SQVTM, ANQGSEA. This CDR3 has 11 residues. V lost 0 bases to trimming and J lost 8 bases, with 7 bases between them. CDR3 protein: CSVEDRLGYTF. CDR3 coding DNA: TGCAGCGTTGAAGATCGACTGGGCTACACCTTC.

This clonotype has just a few counts. CDR3 coding DNA: TGTGCCAGTCACACCATGAACACTGAAGCTTTCTTT. This sequence encodes CASHTMNTEAFF. The chain recombines TRBV28 with TRBJ1-1; no definite D call. Germline lookup yields CDR1 MDHEN and CDR2 SYDVKM. This CDR3 contains 12 residues. V was shortened by 9 bases and J by 0 bases, with 8 bases between the two germline ends. The variable domain in full, completed from reference TRBV28 and TRBJ1-1, reads DVKVTQSSRYLVKRTGEKVFLECVQDMDHENMFWYRQDPGLGLRLIYFSYDVKMKEKGDIPEGYSVSREKKERFSLILESASTNQTSMYLCASHTMNTEAFFGQGTRLTVV.

This clonotype appeared many times. The chain employs TRBV14 and TRBJ2-7; 14 bases fit TRBD2. This CDR3 region has 19 residues. Trimming took 3 bases from V and 6 from J; bases not matched to a gene: 16. Germline CDR1 and CDR2: SGHDN and FVKESK. The CDR3 sequence is CASSQSGLAGVFPLSEQYF. In nucleotides, the CDR3 is TGTGCCAGCAGCCAGTCGGGACTAGCGGGAGTCTTCCCCCTCTCCGAGCAGTACTTC.

This clonotype was picked up many times. V usage is TRBV12-3 or TRBV12-4 and J usage is TRBJ1-3; D is unresolved. Trimming shortened V by 7 bases and J by 4 bases, and 8 bases separated the two germline ends. The CDR3 covers 12 residues. The CDR3 DNA sequence: TGTGCCAGCATTCCCGGGGGAAACACCATATATTTT. Its protein product is CASIPGGNTIYF.

In its sample, this clonotype was seen many times. The CDR3 here is CASSQRGQGATNEKLFF. Written as DNA, the CDR3 is TGCGCCAGCAGCCAACGCGGACAGGGAGCAACTAATGAAAAACTGTTTTTT. The chain combines TRBV4-3 with TRBJ1-4, with 8 bases aligning to TRBD1. V gave up 2 bases and J gave up 0 bases; unmatched junction bases: 5. The germline CDR1 and CDR2 sequences are LGHNA and YSLEER. The CDR3 contains 17 residues.

This clonotype was found many times. This chain joins TRBV28 and TRBJ2-7; the D is unclear. The CDR3 consists of 13 residues. Looked up from germline, CDR1 is MDHEN and CDR2 is SYDVKM. V dropped 5 bases and J dropped 3 bases, with 11 bases sitting between them. The CDR3 DNA reads TGTGCCAGCAGTCAATACCCCATCTACGAGCAGTACTTC. Its translation: CASSQYPIYEQYF.

This clonotype was found many times. This chain uses TRBV2 with TRBJ2-2; D remains ambiguous. This CDR3 is built from 16 residues. V was clipped by 6 bases and J by 0 bases, with 14 bases between them. Germline CDR1 reads SNHLY; CDR2 reads FYNNEI. In DNA, the CDR3 is TGTGCCAGCAGGCGCCCCGGCGCGCCGAACACCGGGGAGCTGTTTTTT. The encoded protein is CASRRPGAPNTGELFF.

This clonotype was seen many times. The V call is TRBV7-9, the J call TRBJ2-2; D call uncertain. The CDR3 is 12 residues long. Germline V lookup: CDR1 SEHNR, CDR2 FQNEAQ (reference sequence). In DNA form, the CDR3 reads TGTGCTGCGGAAGAGAACACCGGGGAGCTGTTTTTT. This gives the protein CAAEENTGELFF.

The chain couples TRBV29-1 to TRBJ2-5; no definite D call. Germline V lookup: CDR1 SQVTM, CDR2 ANQGSEA. V was cut by 7 bases and J by 3 bases, with 6 bases left in between. There are 10 residues in the CDR3. The CDR3: CSAAEETQYF. CDR3 DNA sequence: TGCAGCGCCGCGGAAGAGACCCAGTACTTC.

This clonotype has a handful of counts. The chain links TRBV20-1 to TRBJ2-2; 9 bases match TRBD2. The CDR3 loop spans 15 amino acids. V lost 1 base to trimming and J lost 4 bases; unmatched junction nucleotides: 4. Germline CDR1 is DFQATT and CDR2 is SNEGSKA (reference sequence). The CDR3 DNA reads as TGCAGTGCTAGAGGGAGACTAGCGGCCACCGGGGAGCTGTTTTTT. Translating it yields CSARGRLAATGELFF.